The sequence of this TCR beta chain was determined in a study of CD8 T cells in ankylosing spondylitis. MiXCR, applied by TCRdb to the 5' RACE reads, yields one record per CDR3 protein. The sample has about 190,000 distinct CDR3 sequences, roughly 13% seen once; the top ten hold about 11%. This CDR3 is 15 amino acids long. Germline lookup yields CDR1 LGHNA and CDR2 YNFKEQ. V lost 6 bases to trimming and J lost 1 base, with 12 bases between them. In this sample, this clonotype turned up many times. Its antigen is unidentified. Study-level points and caveats: Disease-linked clones, CD8+, were relatively rare in peripheral blood. Disease-associated clones were reportedly significantly overrepresented in matched ankylosing spondylitis synovial fluid.

V gene TRBV4-2 combines with J gene TRBJ2-2; tentative D call: TRBD1 (6 bases). This receptor was obtained from a female donor with ankylosing spondylitis or in good health (not recorded which). The sequencing sample was made of blood, either unsorted or a sorted T cell fraction (not recorded which). CDR3 nucleotides: TGTGCCAGCAGGGAAGGGGGTTTGAACACCGGGGAGCTGTTTTTT. Residues: CASREGGLNTGELFF.